Sequencing of this T cell receptor beta chain was carried out in a study of human T cells and chemical hapten exposure. For the study at large: Patients additionally received therapeutic doses of diphenylcyclopropenone on the scalp once a week, and this continued throughout the approximately 22-week study. Regarding the study as a whole: Every donor had alopecia, and their immune response may therefore differ from healthy people's.

Time point denoted: patch test 2, 6 weeks after DPC sensitization. Treatment of the sample: therapeutic diphenylcyclopropenone sensitization with weekly scalp DPC. V lost 8 bases to trimming and J lost 3 bases, with 7 bases between them. CDR3 length: 11 residues. Germline V gives CDR1 SEHNR, CDR2 FQNEAQ (reference sequence). Single cDNA molecules in the library carried unique molecular identifiers attached during preparation. Each CDR3 protein gets one entry after TCRdb re-called the RACE reads with MiXCR. The table has under 75,000 distinct CDR3 sequences, about 8.5% seen once. In this sample, this clonotype turned up a few times. Its antigen is undetermined.

This specimen was whole blood, taken in connection with sensitization to the hapten diphenylcyclopropenone (DPC). The clonotype comes from a woman in her fifties or sixties with alopecia areata. Some clones in this sample may be carry-over from other donors' samples. The rearrangement uses TRBV7-9 and TRBJ1-1; D not certain. CDR3 sequence (DNA): TGTGCCAGCCAGGATGACACTGAAGCTTTCTTT. This sequence encodes CASQDDTEAFF.